Below, 27 T cell receptor beta chains from the same sample are listed, as sequenced in a study of cytomegalovirus exposure and HLA in healthy donors (dated by TCRdb to about 2017). Libraries were made using the immunoSEQ multiplex PCR assay. A mixture of 60 forward primers for TCR Vbeta segments and 13 reverse primers for TCR Jbeta segments was used in the multiplex PCR. What TCRdb holds here is the immuneACCESS table cut down to in-frame rearrangements. Part of the clones is not present; checked against another copy, under half of the missing clones reflect an unresolved V gene, and the others are unexplained. Across this sample there are approximately 160,000 clones, with about 71% seen only once. Less than 1.5% of the sample rests with the top ten. The sequenced sample consisted of PBMCs. The source of these receptors is a man aged 50 or older in good health and CMV-seronegative.

V gene TRBV5-6 combines with J gene TRBJ1-3; tentatively, D is TRBD1 (6 bases). Germline loops: CDR1 SGHDT, CDR2 YYEEEE. Trimming removed 2 bases from V and 8 bases from J, with 11 bases in between. The length of the CDR3 is 13 residues. DNA of the CDR3: TGTGCCAGCAGCTTTCAGGGGAGGGACACCATATATTTT. It is translated as CASSFQGRDTIYF.

The J gene is TRBJ1-3, the V gene TRBV7-9, with unresolved D. V was pared by 2 bases and J by 4 bases, with 9 bases between. Looked up from germline, CDR1 is SEHNR and CDR2 is FQNEAQ (reference sequence). The CDR3 is 14 residues long. The CDR3, as DNA: TGTGCCAGCAGCTTAACGGGAGTAGGAAACACCATATATTTT. Translated: CASSLTGVGNTIYF.

This clone was seen a handful of times. The chain has TRBV6-6 and TRBJ2-7, with 7 bases identical to TRBD1. CDR3 length equals 15 residues. V shed 6 bases and J 4 bases; nucleotides not matched to a gene: 12. Germline V gene data show CDR1 as MNHNY and CDR2 as SVGAGI (reference sequence). The CDR3 DNA follows: TGTGCCAGCAGACCATCGACAGGGATAGGTTACGAGCAGTACTTC. It is translated as CASRPSTGIGYEQYF.

This chain uses TRBV18 with TRBJ2-7; TRBD1 might be the D (6 bases). Germline lookup yields CDR1 KGHSH and CDR2 LQKENI. Trimming cost V 8 bases and J 1 base, with 18 bases left between them. CDR3 length: 15 amino acids. CDR3 sequence reads: CASTESSGVSYEQYF. The DNA for the CDR3 is TGTGCCAGCACCGAAAGTTCAGGGGTGTCCTACGAGCAGTACTTC.

This clone was seen only a few times. V is TRBV28 and J is TRBJ1-5; maybe TRBD1 (6 bases). The CDR3 runs to 16 residues. With 2 bases removed from V and 11 bases from J, the gap between germline ends came to 22 bases. CDR1 MDHEN and CDR2 SYDVKM come from the germline V gene. The CDR3 here is CASSLNPGTRTGTQHF. Here the CDR3 DNA reads TGTGCCAGCAGTTTAAATCCCGGGACACGGACCGGGACCCAGCATTTT. Together with reference TRBV28 and TRBJ1-5, the CDR3 gives the full variable domain: DVKVTQSSRYLVKRTGEKVFLECVQDMDHENMFWYRQDPGLGLRLIYFSYDVKMKEKGDIPEGYSVSREKKERFSLILESASTNQTSMYLCASSLNPGTRTGTQHFGDGTRLSIL.

Only a few counts were recorded for this clone. The gene calls are TRBV7-2 and TRBJ1-4, with a possible D match to TRBD1 (6 bases). CDR3 length: 14 amino acids. Germline values: CDR1 SGHTA, CDR2 FQGNSA. Trimming stripped 5 bases from V and 0 bases from J, with 7 bases between. The CDR3 is CASSRTATNEKLFF. The CDR3 nucleotides read TGTGCCAGCAGCCGGACAGCAACTAATGAAAAACTGTTTTTT.

The J gene is TRBJ2-3, the V gene TRBV7-2; the D gene is possibly TRBD2 (7 bases). The CDR3 spans 15 residues. CDR1 and CDR2 (germline): SGHTA, FQGNSA. V lost 1 base, J lost 4 bases, and 12 bases lay in between. CDR3 coding DNA: TGTGCCAGCAGCTTAGATGGGGGGGCCGCAGATACGCAGTATTTT. Its translation is CASSLDGGAADTQYF.

V and J are TRBV19 and TRBJ2-1; D gene ambiguous. The CDR3 covers 15 residues. Germline V lookup: CDR1 LNHDA, CDR2 SQIVND (reference sequence). Trimming left V 3 bases short and J 0 bases short, with 9 bases between. The CDR3 protein is CASSIQPSSYNEQFF. CDR3 nucleotide sequence: TGTGCCAGTAGTATCCAACCGAGCTCCTACAATGAGCAGTTCTTC.

The J gene is TRBJ1-4, the V gene TRBV5-1; TRBD1 matches at 9 bases. Germline CDR1 is SGHRS and CDR2 is YFSETQ. V trimming: 4 bases; J trimming: 7 bases; junction bases outside the gene matches: 8. The CDR3 sequence is 15 residues long. CDR3 DNA sequence: TGCGCCAGCAGCCCAGGACAGGGGTTTGGTGAAAAACTGTTTTTT. It encodes CASSPGQGFGEKLFF.

CDR3 DNA: TGCGCCAGCAGCTTGACTAGTAACACTGAAGCTTTCTTT. Translation gives CASSLTSNTEAFF. V is TRBV5-1 and J is TRBJ1-1; D not resolved. There are 13 residues in the CDR3. CDR1 is SGHRS and CDR2 is YFSETQ in the germline V gene. V lost 1 base, J lost 2 bases, and 6 bases lay in between.

A word on this clone: This sample also contains other DNA sequences that code for the same CDR3. The chain links TRBV18 to TRBJ1-2, with TRBD1 matching 8 bases. This CDR3 has 14 amino acids. Germline V CDR1 and CDR2: KGHSH, LQKENI. The J segment lost 2 bases and the V segment lost 3 bases, leaving 2 bases of the junction unmatched. CDR3 sequence (DNA): TGTGCCAGCTCACCGGGACAGGAGAACTATGGCTACACCTTC. This gives the protein CASSPGQENYGYTF.

In this sample, this clone turned up once. The chain recombines TRBV6-1 with TRBJ2-3, with TRBD2 matching 9 bases. CDR1 is MNHNS, CDR2 SASEGT, per germline. The CDR3 is 15 residues long. With V trimmed by 4 bases and J by 3 bases, 5 bases remained unmatched. CDR3 protein: CASSVSGGFTDTQYF. The DNA for the CDR3 is TGTGCCAGCAGTGTTAGCGGGGGCTTTACAGATACGCAGTATTTT.

This clone was detected a few times. CDR3 sequence reads: CASSPPIPLGQPQHF. The DNA for the CDR3 is TGTGCCAGCAGCCCTCCAATCCCTCTAGGTCAGCCCCAGCATTTT. The chain joins TRBV28 to TRBJ1-5; D gene uncertain. Germline V lookup: CDR1 MDHEN, CDR2 SYDVKM. The CDR3 contains 15 residues. With 6 bases removed from V and 6 bases from J, the gap between germline ends came to 18 bases.

The rearrangement uses TRBV20-1 and TRBJ1-2; D possibly corresponds to TRBD1 (5 bases). The CDR3 is made up of 11 amino acids. Germline CDR1 is DFQATT and CDR2 is SNEGSKA (reference sequence). The germline V and J ends were trimmed by 5 bases and 7 bases, with 11 bases remaining between them. CDR3 DNA: TGCAGTGCTCCTGGAGGGGCTGGCTACACCTTC. Its protein product is CSAPGGAGYTF.

The V gene is TRBV28, the J gene TRBJ1-1; 8 bases match TRBD1. Trimming took 6 bases from V and 10 from J; bases not matched to a gene: 10. The CDR3 has 13 residues. CDR1 and CDR2 (germline): MDHEN, SYDVKM. CDR3 amino acids: CASSPNGQGRAFF. In DNA form, the CDR3 reads TGTGCCAGCAGCCCCAATGGACAGGGTCGAGCTTTCTTT.

This rearrangement joins TRBV4-3 to TRBJ2-7; TRBD1 is a possible D gene (5 bases). The germline V gene encodes CDR1 LGHNA and CDR2 YSLEER. This CDR3 is built from 15 residues. V lost 0 bases and J lost 3, with 12 bases in between. The CDR3 DNA reads TGCGCCAGCAGCCAAGATCGGACATGGAGCTACGAGCAGTACTTC. Its protein is CASSQDRTWSYEQYF.

Written as DNA, the CDR3 is TGCAGCTCGGAGCGGGGCCTCGAAGAGACCCAGTACTTC. Its translation is CSSERGLEETQYF. V usage is TRBV29-1 and J usage is TRBJ2-5, with TRBD2 matching 7 bases. Looked up from germline, CDR1 is SQVTM and CDR2 is ANQGSEA. This CDR3 contains 13 residues. J gave up 3 bases and V 8 bases, and 9 bases lay outside the gene matches.

This sequence joins TRBV6-5 and TRBJ1-1; D gene uncertain. From germline, CDR1 is MNHEY and CDR2 SVGAGI. The length of the CDR3 is 14 residues. V was cut by 1 base and J by 2 bases, with 8 bases left in between. CDR3 region: CASSYWQTNTEAFF. The CDR3 DNA is TGTGCCAGCAGTTACTGGCAGACTAACACTGAAGCTTTCTTT.

As to this clone: The sample holds other DNA sequences that translate to the same CDR3. V is TRBV25-1 and J is TRBJ2-1; the match to TRBD2 covers 7 bases. Trimming took 2 bases from V and 4 from J; bases not matched to a gene: 8. Germline CDR1 reads MGHDK; CDR2 reads SYGVNS. The CDR3 consists of 16 residues. CDR3 protein: CASSERTSGMYNEQFF. The CDR3 DNA sequence: TGTGCCAGCAGTGAACGGACCAGCGGGATGTACAATGAGCAGTTCTTC. The variable domain in full, completed from reference TRBV25-1 and TRBJ2-1, reads EADIYQTPRYLVIGTGKKITLECSQTMGHDKMYWYQQDPGMELHLIHYSYGVNSTEKGDLSSESTVSRIRTEHFPLTLESARPSHTSQYLCASSERTSGMYNEQFFGPGTRLTVL.

The chain carries TRBV2 and TRBJ1-4; D remains unclear. In germline, CDR1 is SNHLY, CDR2 FYNNEI. V lost 4 bases and J lost 0, with 9 bases in between. The CDR3 length is 15 residues. CDR3 sequence reads: CASSGQKSTNEKLFF. The DNA for the CDR3 is TGTGCCAGCAGTGGCCAGAAGTCAACTAATGAAAAACTGTTTTTT.

The chain employs TRBV19 and TRBJ1-5; 8 bases line up with TRBD1. The CDR3 has 17 amino acids. J was trimmed by 6 bases and V by 3 bases; bases with no gene match: 13. Germline loops: CDR1 LNHDA, CDR2 SQIVND (reference sequence). This chain's CDR3 is CASSMVDVQGALQPQHF. The CDR3 DNA reads as TGTGCCAGTAGTATGGTAGATGTGCAGGGGGCTCTTCAGCCCCAGCATTTT. The whole variable domain, remainder taken from reference TRBV19 and TRBJ1-5, is DGGITQSPKYLFRKEGQNVTLSCEQNLNHDAMYWYRQDPGQGLRLIYYSQIVNDFQKGDIAEGYSVSREKKESFPLTVTSAQKNPTAFYLCASSMVDVQGALQPQHFGDGTRLSIL.

V is TRBV9 and J is TRBJ2-7; maybe TRBD1 (6 bases). CDR1 is SGDLS and CDR2 is YYNGEE in the germline V gene. The CDR3 extends over 15 amino acids. With 3 bases removed from V and 1 base from J, the gap between germline ends came to 14 bases. This CDR3 is CASSGTITGSYEQYF. The CDR3 coding sequence is TGTGCCAGCAGCGGGACAATCACAGGGTCCTACGAGCAGTACTTC. The whole variable domain, filled in from reference TRBV9 and TRBJ2-7, reads DSGVTQTPKHLITATGQRVTLRCSPRSGDLSVYWYQQSLDQGLQFLIQYYNGEERAKGNILERFSAQQFPDLHSELNLSSLELGDSALYFCASSGTITGSYEQYFGPGTRLTVT.

The chain carries TRBV11-3 and TRBJ2-2; possible D gene TRBD1, 6 bases. V lost 5 bases and J lost 4, with 17 bases in between. CDR3 size: 16 residues. The V gene's germline CDR1 is SGHNT and CDR2 YENEEA. CDR3 region: CASSPRGSQTTGELFF. In nucleotides, the CDR3 is TGTGCCAGCAGCCCAAGGGGGTCCCAGACCACCGGGGAGCTGTTTTTT.

The J gene is TRBJ2-5, the V gene TRBV5-6; 9 bases are a match to TRBD1. This CDR3 is 15 amino acids long. From germline, CDR1 is SGHDT and CDR2 YYEEEE. The trim removed 3 bases at V and 4 bases at J, leaving 7 bases unmatched. CDR3 amino acids: CASSWGQGFGETQYF. The CDR3 DNA is TGTGCCAGCAGCTGGGGACAGGGATTCGGAGAGACCCAGTACTTC.

V usage is TRBV10-3 and J usage is TRBJ1-3, with D tentatively TRBD1 (5 bases). The ends were cut back, 4 bases at V and 0 bases at J, with 7 bases in the middle. This CDR3 contains 14 residues. Germline V CDR1 and CDR2: ENHRY, SYGVKD. CDR3 amino acids: CAISGGASGNTIYF. As DNA, the CDR3 is TGTGCCATCAGTGGCGGGGCCTCTGGAAACACCATATATTTT.

The V and J genes are TRBV5-5 and TRBJ1-2; 8 bases are a match to TRBD1. The CDR3 contains 14 residues. Germline-derived CDR1 and CDR2 are SGHKS and YYEKEE (reference sequence). The J segment lost 7 bases and the V segment lost 3 bases, leaving 8 bases of the junction unmatched. For the CDR3, the DNA is TGTGCCAGCAGCTCAGACCCCGACAGGGGTGGCTACACCTTC. This gives the protein CASSSDPDRGGYTF.

The sample holds a few counts of this clone. This chain uses TRBV2 with TRBJ2-6, with TRBD2 as a possible D gene (7 bases). The germline V and J ends were trimmed by 8 bases and 2 bases, with 13 bases remaining between them. The CDR3 has 15 residues. Germline V gives CDR1 SNHLY, CDR2 FYNNEI. The CDR3 coding sequence is TGTGCCAGCTCCTGGGGGGGCACTGGGGCCAACGTCCTGACTTTC. Its translation is CASSWGGTGANVLTF.